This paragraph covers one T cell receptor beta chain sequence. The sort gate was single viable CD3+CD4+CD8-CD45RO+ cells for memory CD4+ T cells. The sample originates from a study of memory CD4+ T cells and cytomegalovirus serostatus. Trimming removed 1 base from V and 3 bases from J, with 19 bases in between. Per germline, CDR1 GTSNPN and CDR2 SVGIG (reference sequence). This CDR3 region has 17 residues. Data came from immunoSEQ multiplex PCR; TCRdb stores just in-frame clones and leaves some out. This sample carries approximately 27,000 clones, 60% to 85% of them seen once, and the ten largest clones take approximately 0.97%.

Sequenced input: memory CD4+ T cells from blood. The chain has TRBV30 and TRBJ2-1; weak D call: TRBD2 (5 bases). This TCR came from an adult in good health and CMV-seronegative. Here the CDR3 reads CAWSDPAQRSFYNEQFF. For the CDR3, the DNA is TGTGCCTGGAGTGACCCCGCCCAGCGGTCCTTCTACAATGAGCAGTTCTTC. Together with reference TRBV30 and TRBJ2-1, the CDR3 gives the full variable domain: SQTIHQWPATLVQPVGSPLSLECTVEGTSNPNLYWYRQAAGRGLQLLFYSVGIGQISSEVPQNLSASRPQDRQFILSSKKLLLSDSGFYLCAWSDPAQRSFYNEQFFGPGTRLTVL.